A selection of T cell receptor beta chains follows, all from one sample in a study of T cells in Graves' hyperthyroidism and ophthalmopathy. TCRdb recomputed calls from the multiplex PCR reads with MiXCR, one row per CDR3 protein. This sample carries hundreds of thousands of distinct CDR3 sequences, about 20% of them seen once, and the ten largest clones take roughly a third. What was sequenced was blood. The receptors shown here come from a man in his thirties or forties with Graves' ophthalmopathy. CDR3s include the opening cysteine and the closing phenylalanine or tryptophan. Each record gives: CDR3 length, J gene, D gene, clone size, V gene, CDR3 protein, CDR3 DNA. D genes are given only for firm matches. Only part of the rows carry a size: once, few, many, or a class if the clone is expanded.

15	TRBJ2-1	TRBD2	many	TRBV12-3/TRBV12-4	CASSFSPSGYNEQFF	TGTGCCAGCAGTTTCTCCCCTAGCGGATACAATGAGCAGTTCTTC
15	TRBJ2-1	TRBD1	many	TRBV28	CASSLGGTGYNEQFF	TGCGCCAGCAGCTTGGGCGGGACAGGTTACAATGAGCAGTTCTTC
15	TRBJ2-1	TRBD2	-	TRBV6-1	CASSEASGSRNEQFF	TGTGCCAGCAGTGAGGCTAGCGGGAGTAGGAATGAGCAGTTCTTC
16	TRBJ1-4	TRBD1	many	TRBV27	CASSRDRDATNEKLFF	TGTGCCAGCAGTCGGGACAGGGACGCAACTAATGAAAAACTGTTTTTT
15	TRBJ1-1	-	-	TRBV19	CASSEEGLLGGEAFF	TGTGCCAGTAGTGAGGAGGGGTTGCTCGGGGGTGAAGCTTTCTTT
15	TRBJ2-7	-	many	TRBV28	CASSTLGQLTYEQYF	TGTGCCAGCAGTACCCTCGGACAGCTCACCTACGAGCAGTACTTC
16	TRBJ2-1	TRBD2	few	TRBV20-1	CSASHLSLAAYNEQFF	TGCAGTGCTTCTCACCTCTCTCTAGCGGCGTACAATGAGCAGTTCTTC
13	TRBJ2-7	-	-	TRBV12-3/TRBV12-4	CASSLGRWGEQYF	TGTGCCAGCAGTTTAGGGCGGTGGGGCGAGCAGTACTTC
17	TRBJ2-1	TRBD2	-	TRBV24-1	CATSDVTGTSGLHEQFF	TGTGCCACCAGTGATGTGACCGGGACTAGCGGGCTTCATGAGCAGTTCTTC
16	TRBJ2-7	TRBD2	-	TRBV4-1	CASSQDPLAGVWEQYF	TGCGCCAGCAGCCAAGATCCCCTAGCGGGAGTATGGGAGCAGTACTTC
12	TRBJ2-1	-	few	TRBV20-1	CSARDWGNEQFF	TGCAGTGCTAGAGATTGGGGGAATGAGCAGTTCTTC
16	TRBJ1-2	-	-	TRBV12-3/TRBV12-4	CASSLDPQGRNYGYTF	TGTGCCAGCAGTTTAGACCCACAGGGAAGAAACTATGGCTACACCTTC
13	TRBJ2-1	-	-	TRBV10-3	CAISDTGNNEQFF	TGTGCCATCAGTGATACAGGGAACAATGAGCAGTTCTTC
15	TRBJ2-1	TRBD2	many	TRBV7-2	CASIQGQRGVSEQFF	TGTGCCAGCATTCAAGGCCAGCGGGGGGTGAGTGAGCAGTTCTTC
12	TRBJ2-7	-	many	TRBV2	CASRLGTYEQYF	TGTGCCAGCAGGCTGGGCACCTACGAGCAGTACTTC
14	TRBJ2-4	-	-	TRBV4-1	CASSQGGTGNIQYF	TGCGCCAGCAGCCAAGGGGGGACTGGGAACATTCAGTACTTC
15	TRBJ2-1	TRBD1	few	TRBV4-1	CASRRGQAPGNEQFF	TGCGCCAGCAGACGCGGACAGGCCCCGGGGAATGAGCAGTTCTTC
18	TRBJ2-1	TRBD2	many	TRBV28	CASIGLAGSHRAYNEQFF	TGTGCCAGCATAGGGCTAGCGGGATCCCATCGCGCCTACAATGAGCAGTTCTTC
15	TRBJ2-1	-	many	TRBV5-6	CASSLRVGQFNEQFF	TGTGCCAGCAGCTTGCGGGTCGGACAGTTCAATGAGCAGTTCTTC
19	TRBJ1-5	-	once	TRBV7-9	CASPPLTGTKESLRQPQHF	TGTGCCAGCCCCCCCCTAACCGGGACAAAAGAATCTCTTAGGCAGCCCCAGCATTTT
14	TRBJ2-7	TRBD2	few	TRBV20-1	CSATRLAASYEQYF	TGCAGTGCTACCCGACTAGCGGCCTCCTACGAGCAGTACTTC
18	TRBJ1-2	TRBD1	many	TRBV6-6	CASSYLLSSQGANYGYTF	TGTGCCAGCAGTTACCTCCTATCTTCACAGGGGGCTAACTATGGCTACACCTTC
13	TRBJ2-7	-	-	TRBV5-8	CASQRSGEYEQYF	TGTGCCAGCCAGCGATCAGGAGAGTACGAGCAGTACTTC
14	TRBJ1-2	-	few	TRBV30	CAWSVLVDRGGYTF	TGTGCCTGGAGTGTACTCGTGGATAGGGGTGGCTACACCTTC
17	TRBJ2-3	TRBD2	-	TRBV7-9	CASSSPAGGPIYDTQYF	TGTGCCAGCAGCTCCCCAGCGGGAGGACCAATCTACGACACGCAGTATTTT
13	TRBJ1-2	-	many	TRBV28	CASSLPGTSGYTF	TGTGCCAGCAGTTTACCCGGGACGTCCGGCTACACCTTC
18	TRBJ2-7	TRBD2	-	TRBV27	CASRGLGLAGGWTYEQYF	TGTGCCAGCAGGGGCCTCGGACTAGCGGGAGGGTGGACCTACGAGCAGTACTTC
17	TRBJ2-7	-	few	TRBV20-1	CSARDEGLPIKNYEQYF	TGCAGTGCTAGGGATGAAGGGCTACCCATCAAAAACTACGAGCAGTACTTC
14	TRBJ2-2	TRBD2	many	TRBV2	CASRGTRAGGELFF	TGTGCCAGCAGGGGGACTAGGGCAGGCGGGGAGCTGTTTTTT